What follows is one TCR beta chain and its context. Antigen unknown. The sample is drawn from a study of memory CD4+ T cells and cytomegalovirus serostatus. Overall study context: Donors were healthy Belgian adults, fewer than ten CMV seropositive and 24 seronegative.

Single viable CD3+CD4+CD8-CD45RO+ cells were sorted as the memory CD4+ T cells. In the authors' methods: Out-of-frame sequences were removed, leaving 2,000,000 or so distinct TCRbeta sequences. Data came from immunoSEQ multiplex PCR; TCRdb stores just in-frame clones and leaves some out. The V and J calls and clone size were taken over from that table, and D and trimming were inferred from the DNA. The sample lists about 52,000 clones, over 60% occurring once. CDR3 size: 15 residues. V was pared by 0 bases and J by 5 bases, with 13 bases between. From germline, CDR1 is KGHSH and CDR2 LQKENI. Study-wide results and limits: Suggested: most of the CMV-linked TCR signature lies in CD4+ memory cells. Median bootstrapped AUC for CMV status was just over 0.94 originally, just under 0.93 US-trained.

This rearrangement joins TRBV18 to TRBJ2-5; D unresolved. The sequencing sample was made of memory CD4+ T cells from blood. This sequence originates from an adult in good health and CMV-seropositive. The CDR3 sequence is CASSPPATERETQYF. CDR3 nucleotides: TGTGCCAGCTCACCACCGGCAACGGAGAGGGAGACCCAGTACTTC.